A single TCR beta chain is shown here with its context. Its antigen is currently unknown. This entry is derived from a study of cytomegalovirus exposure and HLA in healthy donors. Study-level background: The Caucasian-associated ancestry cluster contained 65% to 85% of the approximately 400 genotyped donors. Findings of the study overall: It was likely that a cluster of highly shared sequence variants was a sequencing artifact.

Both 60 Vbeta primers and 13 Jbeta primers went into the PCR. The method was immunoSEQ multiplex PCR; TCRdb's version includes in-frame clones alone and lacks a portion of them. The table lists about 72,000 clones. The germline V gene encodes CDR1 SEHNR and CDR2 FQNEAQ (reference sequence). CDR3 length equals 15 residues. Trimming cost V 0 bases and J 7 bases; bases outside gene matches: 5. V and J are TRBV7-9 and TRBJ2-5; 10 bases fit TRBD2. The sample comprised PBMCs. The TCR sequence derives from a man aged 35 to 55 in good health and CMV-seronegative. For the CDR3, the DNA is TGTGCCAGCAGCTTAGCTAGCGGGGGGCCCGGGACCCAGTACTTC. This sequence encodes CASSLASGGPGTQYF.